The rows below give T cell receptor beta chains drawn from one sample of a study of OX40 agonist ivuxolimab in advanced cancers. Data came from immunoSEQ multiplex PCR; TCRdb stores just in-frame clones and leaves some out. Among more than 30,000 clones listed, about 88% were seen once. This material consisted of CD4+ or CD8+ T cells sorted from blood, taken in a trial of the OX40 agonist ivuxolimab. These TCRs come from an adult with an advanced solid tumor such as melanoma, head and neck, liver or kidney cancer. Each CDR3 is given without its conserved first and last residue. The order of the fields is J gene, V gene, CDR3 protein.

J: TRBJ2-3; V: TRBV6-5; CDR3: ASRTGPRPDTQY
J: TRBJ1-3; V: TRBV7-9; CDR3: ASSLMTRSSGNTIY
J: TRBJ1-6; V: TRBV15; CDR3: ATSREQFSYNSPLH
J: TRBJ1-2; V: TRBV5-1; CDR3: ASSPLSGQGTNYGYT
J: TRBJ1-2; V: TRBV23-1; CDR3: ASQRTDRRGHYGYT
J: TRBJ1-6; V: TRBV2; CDR3: ASSERGISPLH
J: TRBJ2-5; V: TRBV9; CDR3: ASSVSPRTGGQETQY
J: TRBJ1-2; V: TRBV5-3; CDR3: ARDPGIYGYT
J: TRBJ2-6; V: TRBV27; CDR3: ASSLTPPTGLAGANVLT
J: TRBJ1-5; V: TRBV27; CDR3: ASSLGRGDNQPQH
J: TRBJ1-4; V: TRBV25-1; CDR3: ASSDGSRSRGGKLF
J: TRBJ2-7; V: TRBV6-5; CDR3: ASSRGGVRIREQY
J: TRBJ2-1; V: TRBV11-3; CDR3: ASSLDWGGEQF